The rows below give T cell receptor beta chains drawn from one sample of a study of T-cell reconstitution after alpha-beta-depleted transplantation in children. MiXCR, run by TCRdb on the PCR reads, gives a single entry per CDR3 protein. The data hold 300,000 to 400,000 distinct CDR3 sequences, with about a sixth observed a single time. Specimen: PBMCs, mostly from graft donor cells, collected 360 days after TCRalphabeta/CD19-depleted stem cell transplant. Receptors originate from a male patient aged 2 to 10 who had a stem cell transplant for acute lymphoblastic leukemia, so the T cells may come from the graft donor. The CDR3 runs from the conserved cysteine through the conserved F or W. A D gene is named only where the DNA matches it firmly. Only part of the rows carry a size: once, few, many, or a class if the clone is expanded.

-	TRBV4-3	TRBJ2-3	TRBD2	CASSQDKSMVGDYHTDTQYF	TGCGCCAGCAGCCAAGATAAGAGTATGGTCGGGGACTACCACACAGATACGCAGTATTTT
-	TRBV5-1	TRBJ2-7	-	CASSLVASPYYEQYF	TGCGCCAGCAGCTTGGTAGCGTCTCCCTACTACGAGCAGTACTTC
-	TRBV28	TRBJ1-4	-	CASSMDRARQEKLFF	TGTGCCAGCAGTATGGACAGAGCTCGTCAGGAAAAACTGTTTTTT
few	TRBV12-3/TRBV12-4	TRBJ1-1	-	CASSLERGTKAFF	TGTGCCAGCAGTTTGGAGAGGGGAACGAAGGCTTTCTTT
-	TRBV5-1	TRBJ2-1	TRBD1	CASRYEGAPGEQFF	TGCGCCAGCAGGTACGAGGGGGCGCCTGGTGAGCAGTTCTTC
-	TRBV4-2	TRBJ2-7	-	CASSQQLANSYEQYF	TGTGCCAGCAGCCAACAGCTAGCGAATTCCTACGAGCAGTACTTC
-	TRBV12-3/TRBV12-4	TRBJ1-5	-	CASSDDNQPQHF	TGTGCCAGCAGCGATGACAATCAGCCCCAGCATTTT
-	TRBV28	TRBJ2-7	TRBD2	CASSPPGLVYEQYF	TGTGCCAGCAGTCCTCCGGGACTAGTCTACGAGCAGTACTTC
-	TRBV10-3	TRBJ2-7	TRBD2	CASRIERGGYEQYF	TGTGCCTCGCGGATTGAGCGGGGGGGTTACGAGCAGTACTTC
-	TRBV20-1	TRBJ2-2	TRBD1	CSASGVGTGAGELFF	TGCAGTGCTAGTGGGGTGGGAACAGGGGCCGGGGAGCTGTTTTTT
-	TRBV27	TRBJ2-7	TRBD2	CASSAGTSVYEQYF	TGTGCCAGCAGTGCCGGGACTAGCGTCTACGAGCAGTACTTC
many	TRBV4-2	TRBJ2-7	TRBD2	CASSQVWRAGYNTPEQYF	TGTGCCAGCAGCCAAGTCTGGCGAGCGGGATACAATACGCCCGAGCAGTACTTC
-	TRBV9	TRBJ2-1	-	CASSARRGRNEQFF	TGTGCCAGCAGCGCCCGGAGGGGAAGGAATGAGCAGTTCTTC
-	TRBV28	TRBJ2-2	TRBD2	CASNTGGRALGWTGELFF	TGTGCCAGCAACACGGGCGGGAGGGCCTTGGGATGGACCGGGGAGCTGTTTTTT
-	TRBV18	TRBJ2-3	-	CASSPPIRSDTQYF	TGTGCCAGCTCACCACCGATACGATCAGATACGCAGTATTTT
few	TRBV12-3/TRBV12-4	TRBJ2-7	-	CASNPSPAGTHREQYF	TGTGCCAGCAACCCCAGCCCCGCAGGGACCCATAGGGAGCAGTACTTC
-	TRBV7-9	TRBJ1-5	-	CASATGRPDQPQHF	TGTGCCAGCGCGACGGGGAGGCCGGATCAGCCCCAGCATTTT
-	TRBV20-1	TRBJ2-1	-	CSARSGPAGSEQFF	TGCAGTGCTCGCTCGGGGCCTGCCGGTAGTGAGCAGTTCTTC
few	TRBV20-1	TRBJ2-7	-	CSALDRTGVSTYEQYF	TGCAGTGCACTAGACCGTACGGGTGTTAGTACCTACGAGCAGTACTTC
few	TRBV28	TRBJ2-3	-	CASSPPGADTQYF	TGTGCCAGCAGTCCCCCGGGGGCCGATACGCAGTATTTT
few	TRBV6-5	TRBJ1-5	-	CASSYSGRSNQPQHF	TGTGCCAGCAGTTACTCGGGCAGAAGCAATCAGCCCCAGCATTTT
-	TRBV2	TRBJ2-7	-	CASIGDGYEQYF	TGTGCCAGCATTGGGGATGGATACGAGCAGTACTTC
-	TRBV12-3/TRBV12-4	TRBJ2-7	-	CASSLRSTISSYEQYF	TGTGCCAGCAGTTTGCGAAGTACGATAAGCTCCTACGAGCAGTACTTC
-	TRBV3-1	TRBJ1-4	-	CASSQFGSGNEKLFF	TGTGCCAGCAGCCAATTCGGTTCAGGGAATGAAAAACTGTTTTTT
-	TRBV29-1	TRBJ1-2	TRBD1	CSVEPGQDGVYGYTF	TGCAGCGTTGAACCGGGACAGGACGGTGTCTATGGCTACACCTTC
-	TRBV28	TRBJ2-1	-	CASSHIAEQFF	TGTGCCAGCAGTCACATAGCTGAGCAGTTCTTC
-	TRBV5-6	TRBJ2-3	-	CASSLWGGSTDTQYF	TGTGCCAGCAGCTTGTGGGGCGGGTCCACAGATACGCAGTATTTT
-	TRBV4-3	TRBJ2-3	-	CASSQDGAGTAPSTDTQYF	TGCGCCAGCAGCCAAGATGGGGCGGGGACCGCACCTAGCACAGATACGCAGTATTTT
-	TRBV6-2/TRBV6-3	TRBJ1-4	-	CASSSVEANEKLFF	TGTGCCAGCAGTTCAGTGGAGGCTAATGAAAAACTGTTTTTT
-	TRBV20-1	TRBJ2-1	TRBD2	CSARDRRGSGRDNEQFF	TGCAGTGCTAGAGATCGACGGGGAAGCGGGAGGGACAATGAGCAGTTCTTC
many	TRBV2	TRBJ2-5	TRBD2	CASSEEGTSWETQYF	TGTGCCAGCAGTGAAGAAGGGACTAGCTGGGAGACCCAGTACTTC
-	TRBV2	TRBJ2-2	-	CASSEDSNTGELFF	TGTGCCAGCAGTGAAGACAGTAACACCGGGGAGCTGTTTTTT